The T cell receptor (beta chain) under discussion was sequenced for a study of CD8 T cell repertoires and HIV-1 epitope variants. Study information: Enriched T cells were co-cultured with equal autologous T cell-negative cells. An approximately nine-day culture received IL-2, IL-7 and IL-15 on days 3 and 7. 1M T cells were kept uncultured as a baseline.

This table comes from immunoSEQ multiplex PCR, and its TCRdb copy is limited to in-frame clones, with some not included. The table records 3,000 or so clones, approximately 71% of them present only once. About this clone itself: Its antigen is unidentified.

Germline V gives CDR1 MDHEN, CDR2 SYDVKM. The V gene lost 8 bases and the J gene lost 2 bases, with 7 bases spanning the gap. The CDR3 contains 11 residues. The sequenced material came from cultured CD8+ T cells derived from PBMCs. The clonotype originates from a male donor with HIV. The chain is built from TRBV28 and TRBJ2-7, with a possible D match to TRBD1 (5 bases). As DNA, the CDR3 is TGTGCCAGCTCCAGGGCCTACGAGCAGTACTTC. As protein: CASSRAYEQYF.